These T cell receptor beta chains were read from a single sample in a study of technical replicates of blood from several donors. Sequencing was performed with immunoSEQ multiplex PCR; in TCRdb, only in-frame clones are kept and a portion is missing. The data show roughly 70,000 clones, roughly 90% seen once. The specimen sequenced was PBMCs. The origin of the receptors is a human donor in good health. Some clones in this sample may be carry-over from other donors' samples. CDR3s include the opening cysteine and the closing phenylalanine or tryptophan. D genes are given only for firm matches. Size tells how often a clone was seen (once, few, many) or the class of an expanded clone, and some rows leave it out.

abundance	v_gene	j_gene	d_gene	CDR3aa	CDR3nt
NA	TRBV11-2	TRBJ2-7	TRBD2	CASSQGPSGVYEQYF	TGTGCCAGCAGCCAGGGGCCTAGCGGGGTATACGAGCAGTACTTC
NA	TRBV4-1	TRBJ2-3	NA	CASSQDQTSLGTDTQYF	TGCGCCAGCAGCCAAGATCAAACTAGTTTAGGCACAGATACGCAGTATTTT
NA	TRBV4-3	TRBJ2-7	TRBD2	CASSQALAGVTWYEQYF	TGCGCCAGCAGCCAAGCACTAGCGGGAGTAACATGGTACGAGCAGTACTTC
NA	TRBV5-8	TRBJ1-6	NA	CASSSPREGVKNSPLHF	TGTGCCAGCAGCTCCCCCAGGGAGGGAGTAAAGAATTCACCCCTCCACTTT
NA	TRBV2	TRBJ2-1	NA	CASSDKRSGGHEQFF	TGTGCCAGCAGTGACAAGCGGTCCGGGGGGCATGAGCAGTTCTTC
NA	TRBV10-2	TRBJ2-3	TRBD2	CARSRTSESDTQYF	TGCGCCAGGAGCCGGACTAGCGAGTCCGATACGCAGTATTTT
NA	TRBV5-1	TRBJ2-1	NA	CASSGLTGKDNEQFF	TGCGCCAGCAGCGGGCTCACAGGGAAGGACAATGAGCAGTTCTTC
once	TRBV5-5	TRBJ2-5	TRBD1	CASSLRGPGVETQYF	TGTGCCAGCAGCTTGAGGGGGCCCGGTGTGGAGACCCAGTACTTC
NA	TRBV4-1	TRBJ2-4	NA	CASSQGGAVKNIQYF	TGCGCCAGCAGCCAAGGTGGGGCTGTTAAAAACATTCAGTACTTC
NA	TRBV6-1	TRBJ1-1	NA	CASSEPALANTEAFF	TGTGCCAGCAGTGAACCCGCGCTCGCGAACACTGAAGCTTTCTTT
NA	TRBV6-7	TRBJ2-5	NA	CASSYPNPGLLRETQYF	TGTGCCAGCAGTTACCCGAACCCGGGACTCCTACGGGAGACCCAGTACTTC
NA	TRBV4-2	TRBJ2-3	NA	CASSPGLEGGTQYF	TGTGCCAGCAGCCCAGGACTAGAGGGGGGTACGCAGTATTTT
NA	TRBV21-1	TRBJ1-4	NA	CASSASPGRDNEKLFF	TGTGCCAGCAGCGCTTCCCCAGGGCGGGATAATGAAAAACTGTTTTTT
NA	TRBV4-2	TRBJ2-5	NA	CASSDRTEGPGSQYF	TGTGCCAGCAGCGATCGAACGGAGGGTCCGGGTAGCCAGTACTTC
NA	TRBV13	TRBJ2-3	TRBD2	CASSFTSGGGSTDTQYF	TGTGCCAGCAGCTTCACTAGCGGGGGTGGGAGCACAGATACGCAGTATTTT
NA	TRBV2	TRBJ1-2	TRBD1	CASSEVGTDHYGYTF	TGTGCCAGCAGTGAAGTGGGGACAGACCACTATGGCTACACCTTC
NA	TRBV5-1	TRBJ2-7	NA	CASSLGETKQYF	TGCGCCAGCAGCTTGGGGGAGACCAAGCAGTACTTC
NA	TRBV7-2	TRBJ1-4	NA	CASSNAGVTNEKLFF	TGTGCCAGCAGCAACGCCGGGGTAACTAATGAAAAACTGTTTTTT
few	TRBV4-3	TRBJ1-2	NA	CASSQDRGRDFRGYTF	TGCGCCAGCAGCCAAGATCGCGGCAGGGACTTTAGAGGCTACACCTTC
NA	TRBV5-1	TRBJ1-3	NA	CASSLGRAGNTIYF	TGCGCCAGCAGCTTGGGGCGGGCTGGAAACACCATATATTTT
NA	TRBV5-1	TRBJ1-1	TRBD1	CASSLAPTGGAFF	TGCGCCAGCAGCTTGGCTCCCACAGGGGGAGCTTTCTTT
NA	TRBV7-2	TRBJ1-1	TRBD1	CASSSLRLDRGTEAFF	TGTGCCAGCAGCTCACTCCGCCTCGACAGGGGCACTGAAGCTTTCTTT
NA	TRBV4-3	TRBJ2-3	TRBD2	CASSQDNGGYTDTQYF	TGCGCCAGCAGCCAAGATAACGGGGGGTACACAGATACGCAGTATTTT
NA	TRBV5-4	TRBJ2-6	TRBD1	CASSRATGQVSSGANVLTF	TGTGCCAGCAGCCGAGCGACGGGACAGGTCTCCTCTGGGGCCAACGTCCTGACTTTC
NA	TRBV5-4	TRBJ2-5	TRBD2	CASSAGLAAVTGETQYF	TGTGCCAGCAGCGCGGGACTAGCGGCAGTCACCGGGGAGACCCAGTACTTC
NA	TRBV2	TRBJ2-6	TRBD1	CASSTQGVGAGANVLTF	TGTGCCAGCAGCACTCAGGGGGTTGGGGCCGGGGCCAACGTCCTGACTTTC
NA	TRBV6-1	TRBJ2-7	NA	CASSRSSYEQYF	TGTGCCAGCAGTCGTTCCTCCTACGAGCAGTACTTC
NA	TRBV5-1	TRBJ2-5	TRBD2	CASSLVLAGGETQYF	TGCGCCAGCAGCTTGGTACTAGCGGGTGGAGAGACCCAGTACTTC
few	TRBV4-1	TRBJ1-2	TRBD1	CASSQGTGVGGYTF	TGCGCCAGCAGCCAGGGGACAGGGGTTGGTGGCTACACCTTC
once	TRBV6-5	TRBJ1-2	NA	CASSPGGIRGVGYTF	TGTGCCAGCAGTCCGGGGGGGATCCGTGGGGTTGGCTACACCTTC
NA	TRBV5-6	TRBJ2-7	NA	CASSRDFYYEQYF	TGTGCCAGCAGCCGGGACTTTTACTACGAGCAGTACTTC
NA	TRBV5-1	TRBJ1-3	NA	CASSLEGNSGNTIYF	TGCGCCAGCAGCTTGGAGGGGAACTCTGGAAACACCATATATTTT
NA	TRBV6-5	TRBJ2-7	TRBD1	CASSYGTGSSYEQYF	TGTGCCAGCAGTTACGGGACAGGGAGCTCCTACGAGCAGTACTTC
few	TRBV13	TRBJ1-2	NA	CASSIRQTYGYTF	TGTGCCAGCAGCATTCGACAGACCTATGGCTACACCTTC
NA	TRBV18	TRBJ2-7	TRBD2	CASSLAGSAYEQYF	TGTGCCAGCTCTCTAGCGGGAAGCGCCTACGAGCAGTACTTC
NA	TRBV5-1	TRBJ2-1	NA	CASSSEPGTHNEQFF	TGCGCCAGCAGCTCGGAACCGGGAACCCACAATGAGCAGTTCTTC
NA	TRBV11-2	TRBJ2-1	TRBD2	CASSQEPGLVNEQFF	TGTGCCAGCAGCCAAGAACCGGGACTAGTCAATGAGCAGTTCTTC
NA	TRBV27	TRBJ2-7	NA	CASSLRAGAVEQYF	TGTGCCAGCAGTCTAAGGGCAGGGGCGGTAGAGCAGTACTTC
NA	TRBV7-9	TRBJ1-4	NA	CASSLRQLQPGNEKLFF	TGTGCCAGCAGCCTGAGACAGCTACAGCCAGGGAATGAAAAACTGTTTTTT
NA	TRBV7-9	TRBJ2-1	TRBD2	CASSFNSGGARNEQFF	TGTGCCAGCAGTTTCAATAGCGGGGGGGCCAGGAATGAGCAGTTCTTC
NA	TRBV12-2	TRBJ2-6	NA	CASRLGPSPGPGANVLTF	TGTGCAAGTCGCTTAGGCCCCTCACCAGGGCCTGGGGCCAACGTCCTGACTTTC
few	TRBV7-3	TRBJ1-2	TRBD1	CASSIAGQGVGGYTF	TGTGCCAGCAGCATAGCGGGACAGGGGGTCGGTGGCTACACCTTC
NA	TRBV6-6	TRBJ1-5	NA	CASVRVAEDNQPQHF	TGTGCCAGCGTGCGAGTGGCGGAGGACAATCAGCCCCAGCATTTT
NA	TRBV2	TRBJ2-3	TRBD2	CASSEERGSTDTQYF	TGTGCCAGCAGTGAGGAGCGGGGCAGCACAGATACGCAGTATTTT
NA	TRBV5-1	TRBJ1-2	NA	CASSFSRSHYGYTF	TGCGCCAGCAGCTTTTCGAGAAGTCACTATGGCTACACCTTC
NA	TRBV19	TRBJ2-3	TRBD2	CASSNPPWREGPTDTQYF	TGTGCCAGTAGTAACCCCCCCTGGCGGGAGGGCCCCACAGATACGCAGTATTTT
once	TRBV7-2	TRBJ1-5	TRBD1	CASSWTGKWPQHF	TGTGCCAGCAGCTGGACAGGAAAGTGGCCCCAGCATTTT